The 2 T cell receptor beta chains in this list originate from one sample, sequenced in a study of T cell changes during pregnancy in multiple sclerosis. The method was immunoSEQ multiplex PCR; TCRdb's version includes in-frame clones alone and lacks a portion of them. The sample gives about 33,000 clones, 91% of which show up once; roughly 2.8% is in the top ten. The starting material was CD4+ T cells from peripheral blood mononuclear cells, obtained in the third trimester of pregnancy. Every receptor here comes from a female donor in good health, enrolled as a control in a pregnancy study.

The CDR3 sequence: CASLEGIYSNQPQHF. The CDR3 DNA reads as TGTGCCAGTCTGGAGGGGATTTATAGCAATCAGCCCCAGCATTTT. The chain links TRBV19 to TRBJ1-5; a weak D match, TRBD1 (5 bases). Germline V gives CDR1 LNHDA, CDR2 SQIVND (reference sequence). V was shortened by 8 bases and J by 0 bases, with 14 bases between the two germline ends. The CDR3 is 15 residues long.

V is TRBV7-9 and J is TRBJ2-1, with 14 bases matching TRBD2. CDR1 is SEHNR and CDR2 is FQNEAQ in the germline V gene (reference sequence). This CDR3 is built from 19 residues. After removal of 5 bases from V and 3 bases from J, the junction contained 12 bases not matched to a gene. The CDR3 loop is CASSDERLAGGPYYNEQFF. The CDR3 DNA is TGTGCCAGCAGCGACGAACGACTAGCGGGAGGGCCTTACTACAATGAGCAGTTCTTC.